This TCR beta chain comes out of a study of T cells in Graves' hyperthyroidism and ophthalmopathy. As for the study in general: Peripheral blood was collected at initial diagnosis, before any treatment. Study-level points and caveats: Among clonotypes expanded in thyroid above 0.001, most were also found in blood.

Amplified TCR beta CDR3 regions derived from RNA transcripts. The HTBI primer set served for first-round RT-PCR of the TCR CDR3. From the multiplex PCR reads, TCRdb called clonotypes with MiXCR, one entry per CDR3 protein. The sample holds about 350,000 distinct CDR3 sequences; about 14% are singletons and the top ten take approximately 25%. Trimming stripped 1 base from V and 5 bases from J, with 14 bases between. Germline V gene data show CDR1 as LNHDA and CDR2 as SQIVND (reference sequence). The CDR3 consists of 16 residues. Newly diagnosed hyperthyroidism patients aged 18 to 65 years had disease lasting under 2 months. Diagnoses were established using clinical symptoms, serum thyroxine and TRAb, thyroid ultrasound and orbital computed tomography. In this sample, this clonotype turned up a few times. Its antigen is still unknown.

Sequences were obtained from blood. This clonotype originated in a woman aged 25-40 years with Graves' hyperthyroidism. The chain has TRBV19 and TRBJ2-2; D possibly uses TRBD1 or TRBD2 (5 bases each). For the CDR3, the DNA is TGTGCCAGTAGTATAGTGCAGGGAGCAAGGACCGGGGAGCTGTTTTTT. Amino acids: CASSIVQGARTGELFF.